The rows below give T cell receptor beta chains drawn from one sample of a study of T cell changes during pregnancy in multiple sclerosis. Assay: immunoSEQ multiplex PCR; the TCRdb copy retains only in-frame clones and omits some. The sample contains approximately 33,000 clones, about 91% of which appear only once. This sample comprised CD4+ T cells from peripheral blood mononuclear cells, obtained after pregnancy. These receptors were taken from a female donor with multiple sclerosis, enrolled in a pregnancy study. CDR3s include the opening cysteine and the closing phenylalanine or tryptophan. Fields, in order: V gene, J gene, clone size, D gene, CDR3 protein, CDR3 DNA. The D gene is left open where the match is weak. A clone size is listed for some rows: how often the clone was seen (once, few, many), or a class if it is expanded.

TRBV9	TRBJ1-1	-	-	CASSVGPVKNTEAFF	TGTGCCAGCAGCGTAGGCCCAGTGAAGAACACTGAAGCTTTCTTT
TRBV28	TRBJ2-7	-	-	CASSEVNAAGYEQYF	TGTGCCAGCAGCGAGGTTAACGCAGCTGGCTACGAGCAGTACTTC
TRBV7-3	TRBJ2-1	-	TRBD1	CASSSDRAQINEQFF	TGTGCCAGCAGCTCCGACAGGGCCCAGATAAATGAGCAGTTCTTC
TRBV19	TRBJ2-3	-	-	CASSIPGGTDTQYF	TGTGCCAGTAGTATCCCAGGGGGCACAGATACGCAGTATTTT
TRBV2	TRBJ2-7	-	TRBD1	CASSEHGQGTEQYF	TGTGCCAGCAGTGAACACGGACAGGGGACCGAGCAGTACTTC
TRBV18	TRBJ1-1	-	-	CASSPQDSYEAFF	TGTGCCAGCTCACCCCAGGACAGCTACGAAGCTTTCTTT
TRBV7-6	TRBJ1-1	-	-	CASSLVQNTEAFF	TGTGCCAGCAGCTTAGTACAGAACACTGAAGCTTTCTTT
TRBV6-5	TRBJ1-1	-	-	CASSIRQENTEAFF	TGTGCCAGCAGCATTAGACAGGAGAACACTGAAGCTTTCTTT
TRBV2	TRBJ2-2	-	TRBD1	CASSDWGQGAGGELFF	TGTGCCAGCAGTGACTGGGGACAGGGGGCCGGCGGGGAGCTGTTTTTT
TRBV9	TRBJ2-7	once	-	CASSVTGTNYYEQYF	TGTGCCAGCAGCGTAACCGGGACAAACTACTACGAGCAGTACTTC
TRBV6-5	TRBJ1-1	-	-	CASSYVTGEAFF	TGTGCCAGCAGTTACGTAACAGGGGAAGCTTTCTTT
TRBV7-6	TRBJ2-7	-	-	CASSLDSGTYEQYF	TGTGCCAGCAGCTTAGATAGCGGAACATACGAGCAGTACTTC
TRBV7-2	TRBJ1-5	-	-	CASSLTGPGYSNQPQHF	TGTGCCAGCAGCTTAACAGGCCCTGGGTATAGCAATCAGCCCCAGCATTTT